This paragraph covers one TCR beta chain sequence. This sequence may be a read error, since a much larger clone differs from it by one base. The CDR3 does not close with the conserved phenylalanine or tryptophan, likely indicating a read error. This sample is part of a study of T-cell reconstitution after alpha-beta-depleted transplantation in children. The TCRbeta library incorporated unique molecular identifiers. TCRdb passed the PCR reads through MiXCR, listing each CDR3 protein once. The sample lists about 200,000 distinct CDR3 sequences, approximately 6% occurring once. Trimming shortened V by 1 base and J by 8 bases, and 12 bases separated the two germline ends. The CDR3 length is 14 residues. The V gene's germline CDR1 is SEHNR and CDR2 FQNEAQ (reference sequence).

The sample in question was PBMCs, obtained before TCRalphabeta/CD19-depleted stem cell transplant. The genes are TRBV7-9 and TRBJ2-1, with D unclear. The clonotype comes from a girl under two years old with combined immunodeficiency, due to receive a stem cell transplant. Here the CDR3 DNA reads TGTGCCAGCAGCTTAGGGCTAGGGCAGCATGAGCAGTTCTCC. It yields the protein CASSLGLGQHEQFS.